The present TCR beta chain was sequenced within a study of blood T cells in healthy people across ages. The CDR3 contains 10 residues. As for this clonotype: Its antigen is not known.

Each individual donor underwent a draw of approximately 10 milliliters of peripheral blood. Study conclusions and caveats: The recorded TCR beta diversity per million T cells decreased in a roughly linear manner with age. Estimates of diversity drawn from one million T cells were considered underestimates.

Through a sample-barcoded 5' primer and a J-beta primer mix, a second PCR was run for roughly 6 to 12 cycles. Template switching added a 12-random-nucleotide identifier to every cDNA molecule. TCRdb re-analysed the 5' RACE reads in MiXCR, keeping a single row per CDR3 protein. The sample shows over 700,000 distinct CDR3 sequences, roughly 50% of them seen only once. Sequencing was carried out using blood. The receptor was derived from a man older than 75 in good health. The V call is TRBV21-1, the J call TRBJ1-2. TRBV21-1 is described as a pseudogene. The CDR3 here is CASSNYGYTF. The CDR3, as DNA: TGTGCCAGCAGCAACTATGGCTACACCTTC.